This T cell receptor (beta chain) was captured by sequencing in a study of cytomegalovirus exposure and HLA in healthy donors. General study points: Donor immune exposure was known only as CMV serostatus. The classifier, whose performance was assessed in both the original and validation cohorts, reportedly diagnosed cytomegalovirus status with high specificity and sensitivity. In a later analysis, an Asian-associated ancestry cluster reportedly showed fewer N-insertions than the approximately 640-donor mean.

Donors showed nominal health when sampled, although they likely had unrecorded immune exposures. CDR3 length: 15 amino acids. The V gene's germline CDR1 is LNHNV and CDR2 YYDKDF (reference sequence). V was pared by 3 bases and J by 4 bases, with 4 bases of the junction left unmatched. A multiplex PCR was run with 60 Vbeta primers and 13 Jbeta primers. Here immunoSEQ multiplex PCR was the method, and the copy in TCRdb shows in-frame clones only, minus some. The table shows approximately 44,000 clones, with 81% occurring only once. In the case of this clone: Antigen specificity is unknown.

The source is a man aged 50-59 years in good health and CMV-seronegative. This chain joins TRBV15 and TRBJ1-3, with 9 bases matching TRBD1. Sequencing was carried out using PBMCs. The CDR3 region has the DNA TGTGCCACCAGCAGGGACAGGGGCGCCGGAAACACCATATATTTT. Amino acids: CATSRDRGAGNTIYF.